These 25 T cell receptor beta chains originate from one sample sequenced in a study of naive and memory T cell subsets. The beta constant-region primer was an equimolar mix of two oligonucleotides covering TRBC1 and TRBC2. TCRdb reanalysed the UMI-ligation and nested PCR reads using MiXCR and keeps one entry per CDR3 protein. The data contain about 85,000 distinct CDR3 sequences, roughly 13% of them seen just once; the ten biggest clones take up 0.75% to 1%. Sequencing input: central memory CD4+ T cells from blood. Receptors were obtained from a human donor in good health.

This clonotype was observed many times. The rearrangement links TRBV19 to TRBJ2-3; 7 bases map to TRBD2. This CDR3 is 14 amino acids long. The V segment lost 4 bases and the J segment 2 bases; nucleotides outside the gene matches: 3. The germline V gene has CDR1 LNHDA and CDR2 SQIVND (reference sequence). The CDR3 region is CASSTGLDTDTQYF. The CDR3 DNA is TGTGCCAGTAGTACAGGACTAGACACAGATACGCAGTATTTT.

This clonotype was observed many times. A junction boundary mismatches the germline segment, possibly from a read error. The V gene is TRBV28, the J gene TRBJ2-7; tentatively, D is TRBD1 or TRBD2 (5 bases each). The V gene's germline CDR1 is MDHEN and CDR2 SYDVKM. This CDR3 region has 12 residues. The CDR3 DNA reads TGTGCCAGCATGACCCTGGCCTTGGGACCGGACTTC. It specifies CASMTLALGPDF.

There are many counts of this clonotype. This chain joins TRBV7-3 and TRBJ2-3; D is perhaps TRBD2 (6 bases). V was clipped by 2 bases and J by 4 bases, with 16 bases between them. Per germline, CDR1 SGHTA and CDR2 FQGTGA. The CDR3 runs to 16 residues. CDR3 in DNA: TGTGCCAGCAGCTTAGGGATGGCGCTAGCGCCAGATACGCAGTATTTT. Residues: CASSLGMALAPDTQYF.

This clonotype has just a few counts. In nucleotides, the CDR3 is TGTGCCAGCAGTTTACTAATGGCGAACACTGAAGCTTTCTTT. Amino acid sequence: CASSLLMANTEAFF. The chain uses TRBV27 and TRBJ1-1; no clear D gene. Germline-derived CDR1 and CDR2 are MNHEY and SMNVEV (reference sequence). CDR3 length equals 14 residues. V lost 2 bases and J 1 base, leaving 8 bases between the germline ends.

Only a few counts were recorded for this clonotype. The CDR3 DNA is TGTGCCAGCAGCCCACCCGGGAGTAGGAACACCGGGGAGCTGTTTTTT. Its protein product is CASSPPGSRNTGELFF. The rearrangement joins TRBV7-2 to TRBJ2-2; a possible D gene is TRBD2 (6 bases). Germline V CDR1 and CDR2: SGHTA, FQGNSA. CDR3 length: 16 amino acids. V lost 5 bases, J lost 1 base, and 14 bases lay in between.

The V call is TRBV6-5, the J call TRBJ1-2; D unresolved. The CDR3 consists of 16 residues. The ends were cut back, 0 bases at V and 4 bases at J, with 15 bases in the middle. CDR1 and CDR2 from the germline V gene are MNHEY and SVGAGI. The CDR3 is CASSYSRGLSSYGYTF. In DNA, the CDR3 is TGTGCCAGCAGTTACTCGCGGGGATTGTCTTCCTATGGCTACACCTTC.

This clonotype came up a few times. The chain combines TRBV30 with TRBJ2-6, with D uncertain. This CDR3 has 15 amino acids. Germline V gene lookup returns CDR1 GTSNPN and CDR2 SVGIG (reference sequence). Deletions cut 2 bases from V and 4 bases from J, with 12 bases between. CDR3 amino acids: CAWSQSRVGANVLTF. The CDR3 DNA reads as TGTGCCTGGAGTCAATCGAGAGTCGGGGCCAACGTCCTGACTTTC.

There are many counts of this clonotype. The rearrangement uses TRBV20-1 and TRBJ1-1, with D tentatively TRBD1 (6 bases). CDR3 length: 14 amino acids. From germline, CDR1 is DFQATT and CDR2 SNEGSKA (reference sequence). V was cut by 1 base and J by 0 bases, with 9 bases left in between. As DNA, the CDR3 is TGCAGTGCTAGAGGGGGGGGCGTGAACACTGAAGCTTTCTTT. Translated: CSARGGGVNTEAFF.

The V call is TRBV29-1, the J call TRBJ2-2; D gene uncertain. The CDR3 runs to 14 residues. Germline values: CDR1 SQVTM, CDR2 ANQGSEA. Trimming cost V 4 bases and J 6 bases, with 15 bases left between them. The CDR3 DNA follows: TGCAGCGTTGGAGGTGCCAGTATTCCCGGGGAGCTGTTTTTT. This codes for CSVGGASIPGELFF.

The rearrangement joins TRBV24-1 to TRBJ2-3; D tentatively reads TRBD1 or TRBD2 (5 bases each). Germline V CDR1 and CDR2: KGHDR, SFDVKD. The CDR3 is 18 amino acids. V was trimmed by 0 bases and J by 1 base, leaving 16 bases between them. In nucleotides, the CDR3 is TGTGCCACCAGTGATTTGCGGGGACGGGTTGAAGGCACAGATACGCAGTATTTT. Protein product: CATSDLRGRVEGTDTQYF.

This chain uses TRBV5-1 with TRBJ2-2; D unclear. The CDR3 is 15 amino acids. Germline V gene data show CDR1 as SGHRS and CDR2 as YFSETQ. Trimming shortened V by 1 base and J by 3 bases, and 10 bases separated the two germline ends. The CDR3 protein is CASSLYRVDTGELFF. CDR3 DNA: TGCGCCAGCAGCTTGTACCGGGTGGACACCGGGGAGCTGTTTTTT.

CDR3 sequence reads: CASSSRLSQYF. Written as DNA, the CDR3 is TGTGCCAGCAGCTCGAGACTATCCCAGTACTTC. The chain carries TRBV11-2 and TRBJ2-5; TRBD2 is a possible D gene (5 bases). This CDR3 is 11 amino acids long. The V end was cut by 4 bases, the J end by 9 bases, with 9 bases between. Germline CDR1 and CDR2: SGHAT and FQNNGV.

The V and J genes are TRBV2 and TRBJ1-1, with D perhaps TRBD1 (6 bases). Germline V gene sequence: CDR1 SNHLY, CDR2 FYNNEI. V shed 4 bases and J shed 5 bases, with 14 bases lying between them. The CDR3 has 14 residues. The CDR3 sequence: CASSGQGRSTEAFF. As DNA, the CDR3 is TGTGCCAGCAGTGGGCAGGGGCGAAGTACTGAAGCTTTCTTT.

This clonotype has more than one count but fewer than ten. The chain joins TRBV20-1 to TRBJ2-3, with TRBD1 matching 7 bases. The CDR3 spans 14 residues. V was clipped by 3 bases and J by 14 bases; unmatched bases: 17. Germline V gene sequence: CDR1 DFQATT, CDR2 SNEGSKA (reference sequence). CDR3 DNA sequence: TGCAGTGCTAGGGAAGCTCTGGCAGGGGGTAAGCTGTATTTT. Its translation is CSAREALAGGKLYF.

This clonotype was seen only a few times. This chain links TRBV20-1 with TRBJ2-1, with D perhaps given as TRBD1 or TRBD2 (5 bases each). The CDR3 totals 11 residues. The V end lost 5 bases, the J end lost 6 bases, and 8 bases lay between the germline ends. Germline-derived CDR1 and CDR2 are DFQATT and SNEGSKA (reference sequence). Written as DNA, the CDR3 is TGCAGTGCTGAGAGGGGCAATGAGCAGTTCTTC. It encodes CSAERGNEQFF.

This clonotype was counted a few times. The gene calls are TRBV12-3 or TRBV12-4 and TRBJ1-3, with D perhaps matching TRBD1 (5 bases). The length of the CDR3 is 14 residues. V was pared by 5 bases and J by 4 bases, with 12 bases between. The CDR3 bases are TGTGCCAGCAGTCTCCGGGACCCAGGAAACACCATATATTTT. It encodes CASSLRDPGNTIYF.

The sample holds a few counts of this clonotype. This chain links TRBV7-3 with TRBJ2-2, with D possibly matching TRBD2 (5 bases). V was cut by 6 bases and J by 1 base, with 6 bases left in between. The CDR3 totals 13 residues. Germline V gene sequence: CDR1 SGHTA, CDR2 FQGTGA. CDR3 sequence reads: CASRAGNTGELFF. The CDR3 coding sequence is TGTGCCAGCAGGGCGGGGAACACCGGGGAGCTGTTTTTT.

This clonotype was counted a few times. The V gene is TRBV20-1, the J gene TRBJ2-7; D gene uncertain. Germline V lookup: CDR1 DFQATT, CDR2 SNEGSKA (reference sequence). V lost 0 bases, J lost 0 bases, and 12 bases lay in between. The length of the CDR3 is 15 residues. DNA for the CDR3: TGCAGTGCTAGAGATCCAAGAAGGAGCTCCTACGAGCAGTACTTC. Translating gives CSARDPRRSSYEQYF.

Many counts were recorded for this clonotype. V gene TRBV7-2 combines with J gene TRBJ2-5; D gene ambiguous. The length of the CDR3 is 13 residues. V was pared by 5 bases and J by 5 bases, with 12 bases between. Germline V gene data show CDR1 as SGHTA and CDR2 as FQGNSA. The CDR3 reads CASSNNARETQYF. The CDR3, as DNA: TGTGCCAGCAGCAACAATGCCAGGGAGACCCAGTACTTC.

CDR3: CAWRSKRSTDTQYF. CDR3 in DNA: TGTGCCTGGAGAAGTAAACGCAGCACAGATACGCAGTATTTT. The J gene is TRBJ2-3, the V gene TRBV30; no clear D. V lost 3 bases and J 0 bases, leaving 10 bases between the germline ends. Germline V gives CDR1 GTSNPN, CDR2 SVGIG (reference sequence). There are 14 residues in the CDR3.

Many counts were recorded for this clonotype. The chain has TRBV28 and TRBJ2-3; maybe TRBD1 (6 bases). Germline V lookup: CDR1 MDHEN, CDR2 SYDVKM. V gave up 1 base and J gave up 1 base, with 9 bases separating them. The CDR3 has 15 amino acids. CDR3 in amino acids: CASSLSGGGTDTQYF. CDR3 bases: TGTGCCAGCAGTTTATCTGGGGGCGGCACAGATACGCAGTATTTT. Full variable domain (rest looked up from reference TRBV28 and TRBJ2-3): DVKVTQSSRYLVKRTGEKVFLECVQDMDHENMFWYRQDPGLGLRLIYFSYDVKMKEKGDIPEGYSVSREKKERFSLILESASTNQTSMYLCASSLSGGGTDTQYFGPGTRLTVL.

This clonotype was detected many times. The CDR3 sequence is CASSTGQVSQAYEQYF. CDR3 sequence (DNA): TGTGCCAGCAGTACCGGACAGGTCTCTCAGGCCTACGAGCAGTACTTC. The chain joins TRBV28 to TRBJ2-7; 7 bases line up with TRBD1. V was clipped by 5 bases and J by 2 bases; unmatched bases: 12. Germline V CDR1 and CDR2: MDHEN, SYDVKM. CDR3 length equals 16 residues.

The genes are TRBV6-5 and TRBJ1-2; 9 bases fit TRBD1. Losses at the gene ends were 6 bases for V and 6 bases for J; bases not matched to a gene: 8. There are 14 residues in the CDR3. Germline V gene lookup returns CDR1 MNHEY and CDR2 SVGAGI. CDR3 protein: CASRQTTGGHGYTF. Written as DNA, the CDR3 is TGTGCCAGCAGACAAACGACAGGGGGGCATGGCTACACCTTC.

This clonotype has a single count. The CDR3 DNA reads TGTGCCAGCAGCTGGAGGCGAGGCGGGGAGCTGTTTTTT. It specifies CASSWRRGGELFF. V and J are TRBV7-2 and TRBJ2-2; a possible D gene is TRBD2 (5 bases). Deletions cut 4 bases from V and 7 bases from J, with 10 bases between. The CDR3 runs 13 residues. CDR1 SGHTA and CDR2 FQGNSA come from the germline V gene. Complete variable domain (other parts from reference TRBV7-2 and TRBJ2-2): GAGVSQSPSNKVTEKGKDVELRCDPISGHTALYWYRQSLGQGLEFLIYFQGNSAPDKSGLPSDRFSAERTGGSVSTLTIQRTQQEDSAVYLCASSWRRGGELFFGEGSRLTVL.

This clonotype was recorded at least ten times. The chain couples TRBV11-1 to TRBJ2-5, with 8 nucleotides matching TRBD1. The CDR3 contains 16 residues. Germline V CDR1 and CDR2: SGHAT, FQDESV (reference sequence). J was trimmed by 5 bases and V by 4 bases; bases with no gene match: 12. The CDR3 coding sequence is TGTGCCAGCAGCTCGCTTCAGGGGGCAAGGAGGGAGACCCAGTACTTC. Translating it yields CASSSLQGARRETQYF. Full variable domain (remainder filled in from reference TRBV11-1 and TRBJ2-5): EAEVAQSPRYKITEKSQAVAFWCDPISGHATLYWYRQILGQGPELLVQFQDESVVDDSQLPKDRFSAERLKGVDSTLKIQPAELGDSAMYLCASSSLQGARRETQYFGPGTRLLVL.